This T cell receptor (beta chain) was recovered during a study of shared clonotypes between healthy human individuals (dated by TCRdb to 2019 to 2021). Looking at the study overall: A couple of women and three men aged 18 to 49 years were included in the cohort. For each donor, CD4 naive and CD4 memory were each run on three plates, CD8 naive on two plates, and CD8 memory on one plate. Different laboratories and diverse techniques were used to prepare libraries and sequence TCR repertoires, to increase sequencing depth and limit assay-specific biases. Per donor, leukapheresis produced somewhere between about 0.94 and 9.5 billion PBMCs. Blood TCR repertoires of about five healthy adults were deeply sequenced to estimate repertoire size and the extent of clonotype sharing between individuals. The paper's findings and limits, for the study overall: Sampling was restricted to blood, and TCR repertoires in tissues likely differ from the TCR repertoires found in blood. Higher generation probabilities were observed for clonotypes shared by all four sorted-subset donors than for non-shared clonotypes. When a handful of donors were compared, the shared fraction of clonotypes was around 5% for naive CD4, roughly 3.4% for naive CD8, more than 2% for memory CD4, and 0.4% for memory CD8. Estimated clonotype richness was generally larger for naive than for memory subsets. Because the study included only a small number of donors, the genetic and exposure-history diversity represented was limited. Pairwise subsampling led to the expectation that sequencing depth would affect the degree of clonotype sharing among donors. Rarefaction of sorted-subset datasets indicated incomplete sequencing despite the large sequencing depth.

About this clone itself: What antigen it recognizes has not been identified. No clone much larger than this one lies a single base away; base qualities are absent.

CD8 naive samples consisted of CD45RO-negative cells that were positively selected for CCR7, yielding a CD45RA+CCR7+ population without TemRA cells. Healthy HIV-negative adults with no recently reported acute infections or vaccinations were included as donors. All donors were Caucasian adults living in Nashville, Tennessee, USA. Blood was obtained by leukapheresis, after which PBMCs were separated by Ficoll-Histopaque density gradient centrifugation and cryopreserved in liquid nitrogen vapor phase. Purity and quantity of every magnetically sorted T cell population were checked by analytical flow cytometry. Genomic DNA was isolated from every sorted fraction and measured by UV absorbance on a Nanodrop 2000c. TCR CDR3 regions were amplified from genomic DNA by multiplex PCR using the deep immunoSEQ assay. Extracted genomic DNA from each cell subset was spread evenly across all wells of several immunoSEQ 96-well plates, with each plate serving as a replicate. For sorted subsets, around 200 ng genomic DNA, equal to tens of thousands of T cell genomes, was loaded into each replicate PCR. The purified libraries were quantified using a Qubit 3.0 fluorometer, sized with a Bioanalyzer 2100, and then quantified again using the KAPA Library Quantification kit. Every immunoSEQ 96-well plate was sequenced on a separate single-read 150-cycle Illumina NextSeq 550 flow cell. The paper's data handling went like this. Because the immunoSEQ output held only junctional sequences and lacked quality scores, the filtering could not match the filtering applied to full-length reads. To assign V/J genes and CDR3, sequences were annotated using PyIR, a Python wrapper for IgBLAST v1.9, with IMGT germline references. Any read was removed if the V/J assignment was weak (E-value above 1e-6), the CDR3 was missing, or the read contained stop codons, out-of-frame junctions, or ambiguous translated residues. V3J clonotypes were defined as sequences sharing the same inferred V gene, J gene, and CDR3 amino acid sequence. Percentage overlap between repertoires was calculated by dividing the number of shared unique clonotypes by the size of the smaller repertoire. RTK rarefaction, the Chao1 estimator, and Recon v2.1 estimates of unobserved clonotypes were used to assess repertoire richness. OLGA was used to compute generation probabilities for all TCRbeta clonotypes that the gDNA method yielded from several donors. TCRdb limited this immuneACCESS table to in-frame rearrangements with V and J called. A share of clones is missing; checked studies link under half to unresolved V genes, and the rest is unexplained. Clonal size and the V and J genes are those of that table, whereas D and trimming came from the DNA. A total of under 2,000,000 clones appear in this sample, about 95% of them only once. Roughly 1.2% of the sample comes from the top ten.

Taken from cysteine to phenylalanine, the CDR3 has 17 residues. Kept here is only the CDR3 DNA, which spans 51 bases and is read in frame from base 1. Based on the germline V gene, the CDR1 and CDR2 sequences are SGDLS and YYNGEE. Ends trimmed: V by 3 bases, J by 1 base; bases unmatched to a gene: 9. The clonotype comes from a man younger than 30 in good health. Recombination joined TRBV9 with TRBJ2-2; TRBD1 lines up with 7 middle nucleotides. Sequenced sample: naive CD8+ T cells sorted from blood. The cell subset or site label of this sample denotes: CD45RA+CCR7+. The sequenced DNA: TGTGCCAGCAGCGGAACGACAGGGTCTGTGAACACCGGGGAGCTGTTTTTT. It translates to CASSGTTGSVNTGELFF.